Below are 27 T cell receptor beta chains sequenced from a single sample in a study of tumor-infiltrating lymphocytes in primary liver carcinoma (dated by TCRdb to about 2017). Total RNA and DNA were co-extracted from 20-30 mg of bulk tissue with the AllPrep DNA/RNA mini kit, without cell sorting. Reads for this sample came from an Illumina HiSeq 2500. Starting from around 500 ng total RNA, TCRbeta-specific cDNA was produced by reverse transcription with a constant-region primer and ProtoScript II reverse transcriptase. Construction of the TCRbeta libraries relied on three nested rounds of multiplex PCR, following a slightly modified ARM-PCR procedure. Each of the first two PCR rounds ran for about 10 cycles and used multiplex TRBV1-TRBV30 forward primers together with a Cbeta reverse primer. TCRdb itself trimmed the public reads at Q25 with fastp, ran MiXCR and retained productive beta chains. Every entry covers one CDR3 protein and lists the most common genes and DNA from its rows. The sample table records 90,000 to 100,000 distinct CDR3 sequences; 69% of these occur just once. The ten most abundant clones make up 9% to 10% of the sample.

The material sequenced was liver tumor tissue from sampling region 5. The cell subset or site label corresponds to: tumor region T5, tumor centre. The receptors were gathered from a woman aged 60-75 years with primary liver carcinoma and hepatitis B virus infection.

The chain joins TRBV6-1 to TRBJ1-4; no reliable D call. In germline, CDR1 is MNHNS, CDR2 SASEGT. The CDR3 sequence is 11 residues long. The CDR3 nucleotides read TGTGCAAACAGTGACTACCATGGCATGTTTTTT. Translating it yields CANSDYHGMFF.

As concerns this clonotype: One junction end disagrees with the germline gene, perhaps due to a read error. The chain couples TRBV28 to TRBJ1-2; TRBD1 might be the D (6 bases). Germline V gene data show CDR1 as MDHEN and CDR2 as SYDVKM. This CDR3 spans 16 amino acids. CDR3 sequence (DNA): TGTGCCAACAGTACCGTAGGGGGGGGGCAGGACTATGGCTACACCTTC. This translates into CANSTVGGGQDYGYTF.

As for this clonotype: A much larger clone differs from this one at a single base, so this may be a read error. The chain carries TRBV29-1 and TRBJ2-3, with 7 bases identical to TRBD1. The CDR3 length is 15 residues. The ends lost 4 bases at V and 2 bases at J; junction bases unmatched: 9. The V gene's germline CDR1 is SQVTM and CDR2 ANQGSEA. Here the CDR3 DNA reads TGCAGCGTTGTAAGGGGAACAGGGGCCACAGATACGCAGTATTTT. Translating gives CSVVRGTGATDTQYF.

A note on this clonotype: A much bigger clone sits one base away, suggesting this may be a read error. The V and J genes are TRBV5-1 and TRBJ2-7, with 14 bases matching TRBD2. CDR3 length: 17 amino acids. Germline V lookup: CDR1 SGHRS, CDR2 YFSETQ. The V and J ends lost 3 bases and 0 bases, in that order; junction bases with no gene match: 5. DNA for the CDR3: TGCGCCAGCAGCTCGGGGACTAGCGGGGGAGTCTCCTACGAGCAGTACTTC. Amino acid sequence: CASSSGTSGGVSYEQYF.

This rearrangement joins TRBV12-3 or TRBV12-4 to TRBJ2-1; weak D call: TRBD2 (6 bases). Trimming left V 0 bases short and J 8 bases short, with 23 bases between. CDR3 length: 18 amino acids. Here the CDR3 reads CASSLAGNSRRADDEQFF. CDR3 nucleotide sequence: TGTGCCAGCAGTTTAGCGGGAAATAGCAGGAGGGCCGACGATGAGCAGTTCTTC.

Regarding this clonotype: The CDR3 does not end in the conserved phenylalanine or tryptophan, so this is likely a read error. The chain employs TRBV11-2 and TRBJ1-2; TRBD1 agrees at 7 bases. Germline V gene lookup returns CDR1 SGHAT and CDR2 FQNNGV. This CDR3 is built from 13 residues. The CDR3 loop reads CANSLDRNYGYTL. The DNA for the CDR3 is TGTGCCAACAGCTTGGACAGGAACTATGGCTACACCTTA.

Worth noting for this clonotype: Sequence at one end of the junction differs from germline and may be a read error. The V call is TRBV11-2, the J call TRBJ1-1; D unclear. This CDR3 comprises 13 residues. Germline values: CDR1 SGHAT, CDR2 FQNNGV. The chain's CDR3 is CANSFHGGTDAFF. The CDR3 region has the DNA TGTGCCAACAGCTTTCATGGTGGAACTGATGCTTTCTTT.

This clonotype ranks as medium-sized. This rearrangement joins TRBV11-2 to TRBJ2-3; 9 bases map to TRBD2. Germline CDR1 and CDR2: SGHAT and FQNNGV. The trim removed 8 bases at V and 0 bases at J, leaving 12 bases unmatched. The CDR3 extends over 17 amino acids. CDR3 sequence: CASSSVAGVPSTDTQYF. CDR3 bases: TGTGCCAGCTCCTCGGTAGCGGGAGTGCCTAGCACAGATACGCAGTATTTT.

CDR3 nucleotides: TGCGCCAGCAGCAAAGTGGGGTGGAGTAATCAGCCCCAGCATTTT. Translation gives CASSKVGWSNQPQHF. The genes are TRBV4-1 and TRBJ1-5; D not certain. The V and J ends lost 5 bases and 4 bases respectively, with 15 bases between them. Germline V lookup: CDR1 MGHRA, CDR2 YSYEKL. This CDR3 region has 15 residues.

The sample holds many counts of this clonotype. The J gene is TRBJ2-1, the V gene TRBV29-1; 15 nucleotides agree with TRBD2. Looked up from germline, CDR1 is SQVTM and CDR2 is ANQGSEA. J gave up 0 bases and V 5 bases, and 17 bases lay outside the gene matches. CDR3 size: 21 residues. The CDR3 DNA is TGCAGCGTTCTAGGGTTCCCCGGGACTAGCGGGAGGACAAGCTCCTACAATGAGCAGTTCTTC. This encodes CSVLGFPGTSGRTSSYNEQFF.

This chain links TRBV7-3 with TRBJ2-2, with a tentative D call TRBD2 (6 bases). Deletions cut 5 bases from V and 1 base from J, with 11 bases between. In germline, CDR1 is SGHTA, CDR2 FQGTGA. The length of the CDR3 is 15 residues. CDR3 protein: CASSLGTGNTGELFF. CDR3 nucleotides: TGTGCCAGCAGCCTCGGGACTGGGAACACCGGGGAGCTGTTTTTT.

With respect to this clonotype: Since no conserved phenylalanine or tryptophan closes the CDR3, a read error is the likely cause. V and J are TRBV6-5 and TRBJ1-1; D possibly corresponds to TRBD1 (6 bases). Per germline, CDR1 MNHEY and CDR2 SVGAGI. The CDR3 is 13 amino acids. CDR3 region: CASSRDINTEAFI. CDR3 DNA sequence: TGCGCCAGCAGCCGGGACATCAACACTGAAGCTTTCATT.

In regard to this clonotype: One junction end does not reproduce the germline sequence, and a read error may be involved. The rearrangement links TRBV11-2 to TRBJ2-1; D remains unclear. The CDR3 is made up of 14 amino acids. Germline CDR1 is SGHAT and CDR2 is FQNNGV. The DNA of the CDR3 is TGTACCAGCAGCTTAAGCAGGACGTACAATGGGCAGTTCTTC. Translating gives CTSSLSRTYNGQFF.

With regard to this clonotype: At one of its ends the junction is not consistent with the germline gene, which may arise from a read error. The V and J genes are TRBV15 and TRBJ2-5; 12 nucleotides align to TRBD2. CDR3 length: 15 amino acids. CDR1 is LNHNV, CDR2 YYDKDF, per germline (reference sequence). The CDR3 loop reads CTTSRKGLAGETQYF. CDR3 bases: TGTACCACCAGCAGAAAGGGACTAGCGGGAGAGACCCAGTACTTC.

V and J are TRBV11-2 and TRBJ2-1; TRBD2 is a possible D gene (6 bases). Trimming removed 11 bases from V and 6 bases from J, with 26 bases in between. The CDR3 covers 16 residues. Germline loops: CDR1 SGHAT, CDR2 FQNNGV. The CDR3 region has the DNA TGTGCCTGCTGCCGACTAGACCCCGAGGTTGCCAATGAGCAGTTCTTC. It is translated as CACCRLDPEVANEQFF.

On this clonotype: This may arise from a read error, as a much more abundant clone is one base away. The chain combines TRBV5-1 with TRBJ2-5, with 11 bases fitting TRBD1. CDR3 size: 15 residues. The germline V gene encodes CDR1 SGHRS and CDR2 YFSETQ. CDR3 region: CANSFGDRGQETQYF. The CDR3 DNA sequence: TGCGCCAACAGCTTTGGGGACAGGGGGCAAGAGACCCAGTACTTC.

This clonotype occurred many times. The CDR3 loop reads CSAAGGLAKNIQYF. CDR3 in DNA: TGCAGCGCCGCGGGCGGACTGGCCAAAAACATTCAGTACTTC. The V and J genes are TRBV29-1 and TRBJ2-4, with D possibly matching TRBD2 (5 bases). Germline values: CDR1 SQVTM, CDR2 ANQGSEA. The CDR3 length is 14 residues. V was clipped by 7 bases and J by 1 base, with 14 bases between them.

CDR3: CASSWGRDNVQYF. Here the CDR3 DNA reads TGTGCCAGCTCCTGGGGTAGGGACAACGTGCAGTACTTC. J is TRBJ2-7 and V is TRBV7-9, with a possible D match to TRBD1 (6 bases). In germline, CDR1 is SEHNR, CDR2 FQNEAQ (reference sequence). The V end was cut by 8 bases, the J end by 9 bases, with 20 bases between. The CDR3 is 13 residues long.

This clonotype was seen many times. The J gene is TRBJ2-7, the V gene TRBV29-1; D remains unclear. This CDR3 has 11 residues. Trimming pared 2 bases from V and 5 bases from J, leaving 7 bases between. CDR1 is SQVTM and CDR2 is ANQGSEA in the germline V gene. In DNA, the CDR3 is TGCAGCGTTGAAATTCTGGACGAGCAGTACTTC. Its protein product is CSVEILDEQYF.

About this clonotype: The conserved final phenylalanine or tryptophan is absent from the CDR3, which likely points to a read error. J is TRBJ2-2 and V is TRBV11-2; a weak D match, TRBD1 (6 bases). The length of the CDR3 is 15 residues. The germline V gene encodes CDR1 SGHAT and CDR2 FQNNGV. CDR3 in amino acids: CASSLGGTHTGDLFS. CDR3 coding DNA: TGTGCCAGCAGCTTAGGAGGGACACACACCGGGGACCTGTTTTCT.

For this clonotype: One junction end disagrees with the germline gene, perhaps due to a read error. The gene calls are TRBV11-2 and TRBJ2-7; perhaps TRBD2 as D (6 bases). Germline V gives CDR1 SGHAT, CDR2 FQNNGV. The CDR3 loop spans 15 amino acids. The DNA for the CDR3 is TGTACCAGCAACTCAGACCCTGCGGGGACCTACGAGCAGTACTTC. As protein: CTSNSDPAGTYEQYF. Using reference TRBV11-2 and TRBJ2-7 for the parts outside the CDR3, the full variable domain is EAGVAQSPRYKIIEKRQSVAFWCNPISGHATLYWYQQILGQGPKLLIQFQNNGVVDDSQLPKDRFSAERLKGVDSTLKIQPAKLEDSAVYLCTSNSDPAGTYEQYFGPGTRLTVT.

The chain links TRBV2 to TRBJ2-7; D is perhaps TRBD1 (5 bases). Trimming cost V 7 bases and J 3 bases, with 16 bases left between them. The CDR3 spans 14 residues. The germline V gene encodes CDR1 SNHLY and CDR2 FYNNEI. CDR3 loop: CASILVQDNYEQYF. The DNA of the CDR3 is TGTGCCAGCATTCTGGTACAGGATAACTACGAGCAGTACTTC.

The chain couples TRBV28 to TRBJ1-5; 7 nucleotides line up with TRBD1. Looked up from germline, CDR1 is MDHEN and CDR2 is SYDVKM. V dropped 4 bases and J dropped 2; count of bases not matched to a gene: 5. This CDR3 is built from 15 residues. The CDR3: CASSSWDRRNQPQHF. The CDR3 nucleotides read TGTGCCAGCAGTTCCTGGGACAGACGCAATCAGCCCCAGCATTTT.

This clonotype was seen a handful of times. This may arise from a read error, as a much more abundant clone is one base away. The chain uses TRBV29-1 and TRBJ2-3, with D possibly TRBD2 on 5 matching bases. V lost 0 bases, J lost 1 base, and 14 bases lay in between. Looked up from germline, CDR1 is SQVTM and CDR2 is ANQGSEA. The CDR3 contains 16 residues. CDR3 in DNA: TGCAGCGTTGAAGATATGGGTGTGGGAGGCACAGATACGCAGTATTTT. It yields the protein CSVEDMGVGGTDTQYF.

The rearrangement uses TRBV12-3 or TRBV12-4 and TRBJ2-2, with TRBD2 as a possible D gene (5 bases). V lost 7 bases and J 4 bases, leaving 19 bases between the germline ends. The CDR3 loop spans 16 amino acids. The CDR3: CASTRDVLGCTGELFF. The DNA of the CDR3 is TGTGCCAGCACCCGGGATGTTTTGGGATGCACCGGGGAGCTGTTTTTT.

Note on this clonotype: The junction departs from the called germline gene at one end, perhaps through a read error. The CDR3 region has the DNA TGTACCAGCAGCTCAGACAGGAACTGTGGCTACACCTTC. Its translation is CTSSSDRNCGYTF. V and J are TRBV11-2 and TRBJ1-2, with D possibly being TRBD1 (6 bases). CDR1 is SGHAT, CDR2 FQNNGV, per germline. The CDR3 runs to 13 residues. Together with reference TRBV11-2 and TRBJ1-2, the CDR3 gives the full variable domain: EAGVAQSPRYKIIEKRQSVAFWCNPISGHATLYWYQQILGQGPKLLIQFQNNGVVDDSQLPKDRFSAERLKGVDSTLKIQPAKLEDSAVYLCTSSSDRNCGYTFGSGTRLTVV.

In its sample, this clonotype was seen a few times. The J gene is TRBJ2-3, the V gene TRBV4-1; D gene uncertain. The germline V and J ends were trimmed by 0 bases and 6 bases, with 4 bases remaining between them. CDR3 length equals 12 residues. CDR1 and CDR2 (germline): MGHRA, YSYEKL. The CDR3 region has the DNA TGCGCCAGCAGCCAAGACATGGATACGCAGTATTTT. Amino acid sequence: CASSQDMDTQYF.